The rows below give T cell receptor beta chains drawn from one sample of a study of beta chain features in type 1 diabetes. Assay used: immunoSEQ multiplex PCR; TCRdb lists only in-frame clones, some missing. This table holds more than 250,000 clones, around 25% found once. Material: naive CD4+ T cells from blood. The receptors derive from a woman aged 30 to 39 with type 1 diabetes. The CDR3 runs from the conserved cysteine through the conserved F or W. The D gene is left open where the match is weak. Part of the rows lack a size; the others show once, few, many or a class for expanded clones.

TRBJ2-7,NA,NA,TRBV2,CATGRTHPYEQYF,TGTGCCACAGGGAGGACGCACCCCTACGAGCAGTACTTC
TRBJ2-7,few,NA,TRBV20-1,CSARRVEQYF,TGCAGTGCTAGAAGAGTCGAGCAGTACTTC
TRBJ2-3,NA,TRBD2,TRBV18,CASSRLTSGTDTQYF,TGTGCCAGCTCACGATTGACTAGCGGCACAGATACGCAGTATTTT
TRBJ2-7,NA,NA,TRBV30,CAWSTYGGESFYEQYF,TGTGCCTGGAGTACCTATGGAGGGGAGAGTTTCTACGAGCAGTACTTC
TRBJ2-1,few,TRBD2,TRBV29-1,CSVLGRGYNEQFF,TGCAGCGTTCTCGGGAGGGGATACAATGAGCAGTTCTTC
TRBJ1-1,NA,TRBD1,TRBV6-6,CASRDRENTEAFF,TGTGCCAGCAGGGACAGGGAGAACACTGAAGCTTTCTTT
TRBJ1-2,few,TRBD1,TRBV7-2,CASSRGQSRGGYTF,TGTGCCAGCAGCAGGGGACAGTCCAGGGGTGGCTACACCTTC
TRBJ2-1,NA,TRBD2,TRBV18,CASSPPILAGENEQFF,TGTGCCAGCTCACCTCCCATACTAGCGGGAGAGAATGAGCAGTTCTTC
TRBJ2-3,NA,TRBD2,TRBV5-4,CASSFAGGTDTQYF,TGTGCCAGCAGCTTTGCGGGGGGCACAGATACGCAGTATTTT
TRBJ2-5,few,TRBD1,TRBV15,CATSRDAGQGGETQYF,TGTGCCACCAGCAGAGATGCAGGACAGGGAGGAGAGACCCAGTACTTC
TRBJ2-5,few,NA,TRBV20-1,CSARQETQYF,TGCAGTGCTCGACAGGAGACCCAGTACTTC
TRBJ2-4,NA,TRBD2,TRBV7-3,CASSFILAGGAAAKNIQYF,TGTGCCAGCAGCTTTATACTAGCGGGAGGGGCAGCTGCCAAAAACATTCAGTACTTC
TRBJ1-2,NA,NA,TRBV18,CASSPLTATYGYTF,TGTGCCAGCTCACCACTAACAGCCACCTATGGCTACACCTTC
TRBJ2-7,NA,TRBD2,TRBV30,CAWGAGGSSYEQYF,TGTGCCTGGGGTGCGGGAGGGAGCTCCTACGAGCAGTACTTC
TRBJ1-2,few,TRBD1,TRBV30,CAWSLPTGQGGYTF,TGTGCCTGGAGTCTTCCAACGGGACAGGGGGGCTACACCTTC
TRBJ2-1,NA,TRBD2,TRBV25-1,CASSASGTSGNNEQFF,TGTGCCAGCAGTGCGTCCGGGACTAGCGGTAACAATGAGCAGTTCTTC
TRBJ2-7,NA,NA,TRBV18,CASSGRGGEQYF,TGTGCCAGCTCAGGGCGGGGCGGCGAGCAGTACTTC
TRBJ2-1,NA,NA,TRBV20-1,CSADTGIEQFF,TGCAGTGCGGATACAGGGATTGAGCAGTTCTTC
TRBJ1-1,NA,NA,TRBV10-3,CASGQNTEAFF,TGTGCCAGCGGACAGAACACTGAAGCTTTCTTT
TRBJ2-1,NA,NA,TRBV4-1,CASSQDWFRRAHNEQFF,TGCGCCAGCAGCCAAGATTGGTTCAGGAGGGCTCACAATGAGCAGTTCTTC
TRBJ1-1,NA,TRBD1,TRBV29-1,CSVEDMTGRTEAFF,TGCAGCGTTGAAGATATGACAGGGCGGACTGAAGCTTTCTTT
TRBJ2-1,few,TRBD2,TRBV27,CASSHQGLAGGPDNEQFF,TGTGCCAGCAGTCACCAGGGACTAGCGGGAGGGCCGGACAATGAGCAGTTCTTC
TRBJ2-6,few,TRBD2,TRBV5-1,CASSLDSGAGANVLTF,TGCGCCAGCAGCTTGGATAGCGGGGCTGGGGCCAACGTCCTGACTTTC
TRBJ2-7,NA,TRBD2,TRBV28,CASSFLDIAGTYEQYF,TGTGCCAGCAGTTTCCTTGATATAGCGGGGACCTACGAGCAGTACTTC
TRBJ2-1,few,NA,TRBV5-1,CASSLGQGGEQFF,TGCGCCAGCAGCTTAGGTCAGGGCGGCGAGCAGTTCTTC
TRBJ2-7,NA,TRBD1,TRBV5-1,CASSLTRQGTYEQYF,TGCGCCAGCAGCTTGACTAGACAGGGCACCTACGAGCAGTACTTC
TRBJ1-4,once,TRBD1,TRBV7-3,CASSLGTGFGEKLFF,TGTGCCAGCAGCTTAGGGACAGGGTTCGGTGAAAAACTGTTTTTT
TRBJ2-7,NA,NA,TRBV9,CASSVGAGTSYEQYF,TGTGCCAGCAGCGTAGGGGCAGGTACCTCCTACGAGCAGTACTTC
TRBJ2-7,NA,TRBD2,TRBV5-1,CASSLAVTSVSYEQYF,TGCGCCAGCAGCTTGGCCGTGACTAGCGTATCCTACGAGCAGTACTTC
TRBJ2-5,few,NA,TRBV13,CASSKRETQYF,TGTGCCAGCTCAAAACGGGAGACCCAGTACTTC